This T cell receptor (beta chain) comes out of a study of CD8 T cells in ankylosing spondylitis. Study-wide findings and caveats: Disease-linked clones were reportedly significantly enriched in matched ankylosing spondylitis synovial fluid.

By quantitative 5'-RACE with molecular barcodes, the TCR beta libraries were made. TCRdb used MiXCR to reprocess the 5' RACE reads, holding one entry per CDR3 protein. The data contain some 140,000 distinct CDR3 sequences, 7% to 10% of them singletons. V was pared by 5 bases and J by 2 bases, with 18 bases between. Germline values: CDR1 SGHAT, CDR2 FQDESV (reference sequence). The CDR3 extends over 17 amino acids. This clonotype was recorded many times. The antigen remains unidentified. J is TRBJ2-2 and V is TRBV11-1; the D gene is possibly TRBD1 (6 bases). The receptor comes from a male donor with ankylosing spondylitis. The sample comprised synovial fluid, either unsorted or a sorted T cell fraction (not recorded which). CDR3 nucleotide sequence: TGTGCCAGCAGCCCTCGAGGGGGTCGTAGTAACACCGGGGAGCTGTTTTTT. Its protein is CASSPRGGRSNTGELFF. Complete variable domain (other parts from reference TRBV11-1 and TRBJ2-2): EAEVAQSPRYKITEKSQAVAFWCDPISGHATLYWYRQILGQGPELLVQFQDESVVDDSQLPKDRFSAERLKGVDSTLKIQPAELGDSAMYLCASSPRGGRSNTGELFFGEGSRLTVL.